The following is a TCR beta chain sequence with its context. As processed by the authors: Quantification of nucleated cells was approximated via reference gene primer amplification. TCRdb's copy holds only in-frame clones and misses some; the assay was immunoSEQ multiplex PCR. The V and J calls and clone size are taken from that table; D and trimming were inferred from the DNA. The sample has over 300,000 clones, 90% seen once; the top ten hold 6% to 7.5%. This CDR3 is 16 amino acids long. Per the germline V gene, CDR1 is SGHTA and CDR2 is FQGNSA. Deletions cut 0 bases from V and 0 bases from J, with 9 bases between. The entry originates in a study of blood T cell repertoires in COVID-19. Study information: Material from acute and convalescent COVID-19 was sourced from the United States, Italy and Spain. The analysed material was cDNA or gDNA that came from T cells, B-cell-depleted T cells, or PBMCs.

The rearrangement links TRBV7-2 to TRBJ2-1; possibly TRBD2 for D (5 bases). Specimen: peripheral blood. The source of this sequence is a man younger than 35 with active or convalescent COVID-19. The CDR3 region has the DNA TGTGCCAGCAGCTTAGCGACGGGGAGCTCCTACAATGAGCAGTTCTTC. It specifies CASSLATGSSYNEQFF.